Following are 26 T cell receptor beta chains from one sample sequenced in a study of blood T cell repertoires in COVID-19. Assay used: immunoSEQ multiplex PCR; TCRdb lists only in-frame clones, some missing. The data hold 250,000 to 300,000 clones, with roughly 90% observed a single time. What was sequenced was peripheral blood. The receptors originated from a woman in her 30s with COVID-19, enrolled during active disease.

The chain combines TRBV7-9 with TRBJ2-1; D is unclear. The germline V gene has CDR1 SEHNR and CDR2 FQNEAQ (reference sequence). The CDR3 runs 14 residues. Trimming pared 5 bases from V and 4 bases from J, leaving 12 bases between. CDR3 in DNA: TGTGCCAGCAGCCCACAGAAATCTTACAATGAGCAGTTCTTC. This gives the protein CASSPQKSYNEQFF.

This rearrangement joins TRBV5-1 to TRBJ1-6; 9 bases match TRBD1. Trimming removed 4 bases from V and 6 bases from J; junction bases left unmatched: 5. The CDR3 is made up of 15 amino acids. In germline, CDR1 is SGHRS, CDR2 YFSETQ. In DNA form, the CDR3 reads TGCGCCAGCAGCATTGGGACAGGGAGTAATTCACCCCTCCACTTT. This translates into CASSIGTGSNSPLHF.

CDR3 sequence reads: CASTSRGGLANVLTF. The DNA for the CDR3 is TGTGCCAGCACTTCTCGCGGGGGCCTAGCCAACGTCCTGACTTTC. This chain links TRBV3-1 (or the pseudogene TRBV3-2) with TRBJ2-6; a possible D gene is TRBD2 (7 bases). Germline loops: CDR1 LGHDT, CDR2 YNNKEL (reference sequence). The CDR3 runs to 15 residues. The ends were cut back, 7 bases at V and 7 bases at J, with 17 bases in the middle.

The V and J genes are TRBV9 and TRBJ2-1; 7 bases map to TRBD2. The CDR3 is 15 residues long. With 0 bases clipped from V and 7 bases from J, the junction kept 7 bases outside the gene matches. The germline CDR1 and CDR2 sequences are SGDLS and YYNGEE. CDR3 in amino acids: CASSVDLREKNEQFF. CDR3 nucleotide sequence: TGTGCCAGCAGCGTAGATCTGCGGGAGAAGAATGAGCAGTTCTTC.

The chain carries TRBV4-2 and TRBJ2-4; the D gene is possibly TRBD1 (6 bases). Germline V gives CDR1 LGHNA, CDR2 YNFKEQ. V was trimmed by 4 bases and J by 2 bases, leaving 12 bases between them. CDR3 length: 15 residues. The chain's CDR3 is CASSLLQGSKNIQYF. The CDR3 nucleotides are TGTGCCAGCAGCCTCCTACAGGGTTCCAAAAACATTCAGTACTTC.

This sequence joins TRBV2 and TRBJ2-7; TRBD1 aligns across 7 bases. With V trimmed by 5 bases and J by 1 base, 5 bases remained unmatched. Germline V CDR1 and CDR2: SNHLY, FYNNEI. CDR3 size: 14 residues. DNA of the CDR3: TGTGCCAGCAGTATCGACAGGGAATCCTACGAGCAGTACTTC. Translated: CASSIDRESYEQYF.

The DNA for the CDR3 is TGTGCCAGCAGTCCCCAGGGGACAGCCTATGGCTACACCTTC. Translated: CASSPQGTAYGYTF. The J gene is TRBJ1-2, the V gene TRBV28, with 7 nucleotides matching TRBD1. The V gene's germline CDR1 is MDHEN and CDR2 SYDVKM. The CDR3 consists of 14 residues. V trimming: 5 bases; J trimming: 4 bases; junction bases outside the gene matches: 7.

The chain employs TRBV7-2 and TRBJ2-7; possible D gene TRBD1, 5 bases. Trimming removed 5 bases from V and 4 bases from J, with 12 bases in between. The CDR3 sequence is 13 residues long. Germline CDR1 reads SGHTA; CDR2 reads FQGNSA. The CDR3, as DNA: TGTGCCAGCAGCCAGGGCCTCGGGTACGAGCAGTACTTC. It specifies CASSQGLGYEQYF.

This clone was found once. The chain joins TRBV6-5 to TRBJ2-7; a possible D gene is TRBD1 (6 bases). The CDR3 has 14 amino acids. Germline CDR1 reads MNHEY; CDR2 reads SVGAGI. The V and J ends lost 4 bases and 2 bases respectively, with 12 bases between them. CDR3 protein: CASSSRDTAYEQYF. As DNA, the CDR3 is TGTGCCAGCAGTTCCCGGGACACCGCCTACGAGCAGTACTTC.

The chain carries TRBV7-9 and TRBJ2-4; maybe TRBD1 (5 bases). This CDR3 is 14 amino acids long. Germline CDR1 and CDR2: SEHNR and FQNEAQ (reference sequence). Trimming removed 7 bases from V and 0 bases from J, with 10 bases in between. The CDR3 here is CASNRIGAKNIQYF. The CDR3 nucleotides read TGTGCCAGCAACAGGATCGGAGCCAAAAACATTCAGTACTTC.

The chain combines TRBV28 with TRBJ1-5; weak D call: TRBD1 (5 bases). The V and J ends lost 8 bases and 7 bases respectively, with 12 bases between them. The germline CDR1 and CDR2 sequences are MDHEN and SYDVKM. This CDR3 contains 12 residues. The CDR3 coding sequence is TGTGCCAGCGGCAGGGTAGGACAGCCCCAGCATTTT. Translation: CASGRVGQPQHF. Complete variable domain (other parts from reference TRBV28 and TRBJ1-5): DVKVTQSSRYLVKRTGEKVFLECVQDMDHENMFWYRQDPGLGLRLIYFSYDVKMKEKGDIPEGYSVSREKKERFSLILESASTNQTSMYLCASGRVGQPQHFGDGTRLSIL.

The CDR3 spells CASSQGRGLAAISSYNEQFF. The DNA of the CDR3 is TGTGCCAGCAGCCAGGGTCGAGGGCTAGCGGCTATCAGCTCCTACAATGAGCAGTTCTTC. The chain uses TRBV3-1 (or the pseudogene TRBV3-2) and TRBJ2-1, with TRBD2 identical over 7 bases. V was clipped by 3 bases and J by 0 bases; unmatched bases: 17. This CDR3 is 20 amino acids long. Germline V gene sequence: CDR1 LGHDT, CDR2 YNNKEL (reference sequence).

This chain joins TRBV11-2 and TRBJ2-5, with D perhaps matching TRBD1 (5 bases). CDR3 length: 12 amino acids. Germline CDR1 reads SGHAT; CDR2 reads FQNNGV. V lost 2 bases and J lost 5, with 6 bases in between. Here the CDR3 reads CASSLKGETQYF. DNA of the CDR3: TGTGCCAGCAGCTTAAAGGGGGAGACCCAGTACTTC.

Here the CDR3 DNA reads TGCGCCAGCAGCTTGGACATCGGTCTAGCGGGAGGCAATGAGCAGTTCTTC. Protein product: CASSLDIGLAGGNEQFF. The gene calls are TRBV5-1 and TRBJ2-1; 11 nucleotides align to TRBD2. The CDR3 has 17 amino acids. Per germline, CDR1 SGHRS and CDR2 YFSETQ. The V segment lost 0 bases and the J segment 6 bases; nucleotides outside the gene matches: 8.

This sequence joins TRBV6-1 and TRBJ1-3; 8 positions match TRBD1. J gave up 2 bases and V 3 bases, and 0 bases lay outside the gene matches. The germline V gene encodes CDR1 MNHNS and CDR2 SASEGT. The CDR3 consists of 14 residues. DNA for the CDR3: TGTGCCAGCAGTGACAGGGGGCCTGGAAACACCATATATTTT. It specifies CASSDRGPGNTIYF.

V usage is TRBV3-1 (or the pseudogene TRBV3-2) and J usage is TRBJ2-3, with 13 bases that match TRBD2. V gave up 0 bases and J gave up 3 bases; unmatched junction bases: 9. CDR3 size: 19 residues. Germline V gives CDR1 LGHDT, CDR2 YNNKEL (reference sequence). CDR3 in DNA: TGTGCCAGCAGCCAAGAGGGTGGACTAGCGGGAGATAGGACAGATACGCAGTATTTT. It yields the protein CASSQEGGLAGDRTDTQYF.

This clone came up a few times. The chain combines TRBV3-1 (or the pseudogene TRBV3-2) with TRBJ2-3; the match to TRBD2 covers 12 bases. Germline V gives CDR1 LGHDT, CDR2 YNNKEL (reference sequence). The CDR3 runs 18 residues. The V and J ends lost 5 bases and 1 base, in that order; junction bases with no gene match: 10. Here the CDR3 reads CASSYPSGRASGTDTQYF. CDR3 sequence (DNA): TGTGCCAGCAGCTACCCTAGCGGGAGGGCCTCCGGCACAGATACGCAGTATTTT.

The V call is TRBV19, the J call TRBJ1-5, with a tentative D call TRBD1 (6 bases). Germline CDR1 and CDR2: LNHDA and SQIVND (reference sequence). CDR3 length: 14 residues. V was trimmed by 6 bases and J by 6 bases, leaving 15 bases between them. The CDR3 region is CASSRNRDVQPQHF. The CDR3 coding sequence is TGTGCCAGTAGCCGTAACAGGGACGTTCAGCCCCAGCATTTT. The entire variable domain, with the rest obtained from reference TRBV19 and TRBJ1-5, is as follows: DGGITQSPKYLFRKEGQNVTLSCEQNLNHDAMYWYRQDPGQGLRLIYYSQIVNDFQKGDIAEGYSVSREKKESFPLTVTSAQKNPTAFYLCASSRNRDVQPQHFGDGTRLSIL.

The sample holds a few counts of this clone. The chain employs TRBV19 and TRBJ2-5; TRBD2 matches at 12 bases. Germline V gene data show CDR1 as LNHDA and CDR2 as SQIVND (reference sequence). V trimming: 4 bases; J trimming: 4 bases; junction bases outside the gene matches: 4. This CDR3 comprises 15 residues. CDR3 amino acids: CASSTTSGRRETQYF. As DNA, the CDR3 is TGTGCCAGTAGTACGACTAGCGGGAGAAGAGAGACCCAGTACTTC.

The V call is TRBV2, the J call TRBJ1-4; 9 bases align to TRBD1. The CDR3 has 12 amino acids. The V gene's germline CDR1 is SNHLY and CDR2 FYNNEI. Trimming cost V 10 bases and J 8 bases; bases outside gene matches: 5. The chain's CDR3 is CATGTGWEKLFF. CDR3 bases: TGTGCCACCGGGACAGGGTGGGAAAAACTGTTTTTT.

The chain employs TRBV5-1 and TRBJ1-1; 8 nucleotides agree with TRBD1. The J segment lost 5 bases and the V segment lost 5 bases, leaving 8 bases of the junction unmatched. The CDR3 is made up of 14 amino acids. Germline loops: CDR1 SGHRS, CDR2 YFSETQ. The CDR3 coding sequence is TGCGCCAGCAGGCCGGACAGGGCGGGGACTGAAGCTTTCTTT. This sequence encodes CASRPDRAGTEAFF.

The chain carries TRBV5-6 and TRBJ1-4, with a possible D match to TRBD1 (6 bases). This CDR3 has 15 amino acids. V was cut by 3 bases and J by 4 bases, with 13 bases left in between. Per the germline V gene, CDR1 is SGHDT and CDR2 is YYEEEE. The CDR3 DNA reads TGTGCCAGCAGCTCACGGACAGTGGATAATGAAAAACTGTTTTTT. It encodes CASSSRTVDNEKLFF.

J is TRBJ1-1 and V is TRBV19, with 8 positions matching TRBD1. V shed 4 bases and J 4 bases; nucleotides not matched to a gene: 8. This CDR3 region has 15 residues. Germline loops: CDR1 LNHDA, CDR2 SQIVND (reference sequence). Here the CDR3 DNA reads TGTGCCAGTAGTACCGGACAGGGAAGTACCACTGAAGCTTTCTTT. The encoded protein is CASSTGQGSTTEAFF.

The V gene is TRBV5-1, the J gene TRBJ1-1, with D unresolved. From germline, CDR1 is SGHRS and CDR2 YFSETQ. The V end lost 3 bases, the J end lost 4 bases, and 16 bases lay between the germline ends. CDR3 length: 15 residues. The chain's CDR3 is CASSYLYMTGTEAFF. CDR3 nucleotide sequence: TGCGCCAGCAGCTACCTCTACATGACGGGCACTGAAGCTTTCTTT.

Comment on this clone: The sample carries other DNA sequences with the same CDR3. In nucleotides, the CDR3 is TGTGCCAGTAGTATGGGCAGGGATCAGCCCCAGCATTTT. This codes for CASSMGRDQPQHF. The chain uses TRBV19 and TRBJ1-5; possibly TRBD1 for D (5 bases). Per germline, CDR1 LNHDA and CDR2 SQIVND (reference sequence). The CDR3 has 13 amino acids. Trimming took off 3 bases at V and 5 bases at J, with 8 bases between the two ends.

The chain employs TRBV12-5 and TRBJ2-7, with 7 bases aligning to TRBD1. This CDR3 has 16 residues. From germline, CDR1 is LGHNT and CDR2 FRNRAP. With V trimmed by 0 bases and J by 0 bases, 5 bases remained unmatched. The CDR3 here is CASGLVPTGISYEQYF. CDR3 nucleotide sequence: TGTGCTAGTGGTTTGGTTCCGACAGGGATCTCCTACGAGCAGTACTTC. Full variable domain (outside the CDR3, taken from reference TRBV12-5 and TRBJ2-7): DARVTQTPRHKVTEMGQEVTMRCQPILGHNTVFWYRQTMMQGLELLAYFRNRAPLDDSGMPKDRFSAEMPDATLATLKIQPSEPRDSAVYFCASGLVPTGISYEQYFGPGTRLTVT.